Listed here are 7 T cell receptor beta chains from one sample, sequenced in a study of early T cells in non-severe SARS-CoV-2 infection. TCRdb re-derived calls from the 5' RACE reads in MiXCR, one entry per CDR3 protein. This table has tens of thousands of distinct CDR3 sequences, about 6% appearing once. The sequenced sample was whole blood, obtained at baseline. Receptors were obtained from an adult who was a healthcare worker with PCR-confirmed SARS-CoV-2 infection or an uninfected control (not recorded which).

This clonotype turned up a few times. The chain employs TRBV5-3 and TRBJ2-5; TRBD1 agrees at 8 bases. TRBV5-3 is an ORF for which the function is uncertain. Trimming cost V 4 bases and J 5 bases; bases outside gene matches: 7. The CDR3 loop spans 14 amino acids. The CDR3, as DNA: TGTGCCAGAAGCCCGGGACAGGCGGGGGAGACCCAGTACTTC. It specifies CARSPGQAGETQYF.

This rearrangement joins TRBV12-3 or TRBV12-4 to TRBJ1-4, with D possibly being TRBD1 (6 bases). The CDR3 length is 13 residues. V was trimmed by 6 bases and J by 7 bases, leaving 12 bases between them. The CDR3 is CASRLGGVEKLFF. The CDR3 DNA is TGTGCCAGCAGGCTAGGGGGGGTTGAAAAACTGTTTTTT.

The gene calls are TRBV12-3 or TRBV12-4 and TRBJ1-1, with a weak D call TRBD1 (6 bases). The CDR3 extends over 15 amino acids. The germline V and J ends were trimmed by 1 base and 2 bases, with 11 bases remaining between them. The CDR3 DNA is TGTGCCAGCAGTTTAGTTGGGGGGCCAAACACTGAAGCTTTCTTT. As protein: CASSLVGGPNTEAFF.

The gene calls are TRBV28 and TRBJ1-2, with 7 positions matching TRBD1. After removal of 4 bases from V and 4 bases from J, the junction contained 9 bases not matched to a gene. The V gene's germline CDR1 is MDHEN and CDR2 SYDVKM. The length of the CDR3 is 15 residues. The CDR3, as DNA: TGTGCCAGCAGTTCGCCGGGACAGAATTTCTATGGCTACACCTTC. Translating it yields CASSSPGQNFYGYTF.

In its sample, this clonotype was seen a few times. The genes are TRBV12-3 or TRBV12-4 and TRBJ1-4; D call uncertain. CDR3 length: 12 amino acids. V shed 6 bases and J shed 4 bases, with 6 bases lying between them. CDR3 protein: CASRFINEKLFF. In nucleotides, the CDR3 is TGTGCCAGCAGGTTCATTAATGAAAAACTGTTTTTT.

This clonotype was observed many times. The V gene is TRBV20-1, the J gene TRBJ2-1, with D hard to call. Germline V lookup: CDR1 DFQATT, CDR2 SNEGSKA (reference sequence). Trimming removed 1 base from V and 3 bases from J, with 10 bases in between. The CDR3 totals 14 residues. This chain's CDR3 is CSARAQNLYNEQFF. Here the CDR3 DNA reads TGCAGTGCTAGAGCACAGAACCTCTACAATGAGCAGTTCTTC.

This clonotype came up a few times. The gene calls are TRBV30 and TRBJ2-2, with 8 bases fitting TRBD2. V dropped 6 bases and J dropped 6; count of bases not matched to a gene: 6. The CDR3 runs to 13 residues. Germline CDR1 and CDR2: GTSNPN and SVGIG (reference sequence). CDR3 protein: CACSGAAAGELFF. In DNA, the CDR3 is TGTGCCTGTAGCGGGGCCGCGGCCGGGGAGCTGTTTTTT.